Each of the 18 T cell receptor beta chains below was sequenced from the same sample in a study of beta chain features in type 1 diabetes (dated by TCRdb to the late 2010s). Libraries came from the immunoSEQ multiplex PCR assay. The entire isolated RNA was reverse transcribed using the High Capacity cDNA Reverse Transcription Kit, and thus expressed TCRB transcripts were sequenced. TCRdb took this table from immuneACCESS and kept in-frame rearrangements with V and J called. Such tables lack part of the clones; where checked against another copy, unresolved V genes explain under half of the gap, and the rest is unexplained. The sample yields 130,000 to 150,000 clones; roughly 50% were counted once. Clones ranked in the top ten supply around 0.42% of the sample. The sequenced material came from Tregs from blood. In light of the paper, this sample's cell subset or site label describes: regulatory CD4+ T cells. These receptors were obtained from a young man in good health.

V usage is TRBV19 and J usage is TRBJ1-5; the D is unclear. The CDR3 runs to 14 residues. The germline gives CDR1 LNHDA, CDR2 SQIVND (reference sequence). The V end was cut by 2 bases, the J end by 4 bases, with 9 bases between. CDR3 amino acids: CASSIQSGNQPQHF. CDR3 DNA: TGTGCCAGTAGTATACAGTCAGGTAATCAGCCCCAGCATTTT. The entire variable domain, with the rest obtained from reference TRBV19 and TRBJ1-5, is as follows: DGGITQSPKYLFRKEGQNVTLSCEQNLNHDAMYWYRQDPGQGLRLIYYSQIVNDFQKGDIAEGYSVSREKKESFPLTVTSAQKNPTAFYLCASSIQSGNQPQHFGDGTRLSIL.

With respect to this clone: The sample holds other DNA sequences that translate to the same CDR3. The rearrangement uses TRBV7-2 and TRBJ2-5, with a weak D call TRBD1 (6 bases). Trimming took 1 base from V and 4 from J, leaving 7 bases between them. This CDR3 spans 13 amino acids. In germline, CDR1 is SGHTA, CDR2 FQGNSA. The CDR3 loop reads CASSLGGRETQYF. The CDR3 coding sequence is TGTGCCAGCAGCTTAGGGGGGCGAGAGACCCAGTACTTC.

The rearrangement joins TRBV5-1 to TRBJ2-1; 10 bases fit TRBD2. Germline trimming cut 5 bases from V and 9 bases from J; bases unmatched to any gene: 8. Germline V gene data show CDR1 as SGHRS and CDR2 as YFSETQ. CDR3 size: 14 residues. The CDR3 loop is CASRGPGLALEQFF. The CDR3 DNA reads as TGCGCCAGCAGGGGCCCGGGACTAGCGCTTGAGCAGTTCTTC.

V is TRBV9 and J is TRBJ2-5; 9 nucleotides match TRBD2. The tail of the sequence fits TRBJ2-7 better, so the J call may be wrong. Germline V lookup: CDR1 SGDLS, CDR2 YYNGEE. The CDR3 extends over 15 amino acids. The CDR3 bases are TGTGCCAGCAGCGCGGGACTAGCCTTCTCCTACGAGCAGTACTTC. Encoded protein: CASSAGLAFSYEQYF.

The V call is TRBV30, the J call TRBJ1-5, with unresolved D. Trimming pared 3 bases from V and 9 bases from J, leaving 9 bases between. Germline loops: CDR1 GTSNPN, CDR2 SVGIG (reference sequence). CDR3 length equals 11 residues. CDR3 region: CAWSASGPQHF. The CDR3 DNA reads as TGTGCCTGGAGCGCCTCGGGGCCCCAGCATTTT.

This clone has more than one count but fewer than ten. This rearrangement joins TRBV10-3 to TRBJ2-3, with 11 positions matching TRBD2. Losses at the gene ends were 2 bases for V and 4 bases for J; bases not matched to a gene: 11. Germline CDR1 ENHRY, CDR2 SYGVKD. The CDR3 has 18 residues. CDR3 amino acids: CAISETLISGGAADTQYF. DNA of the CDR3: TGTGCCATCAGTGAGACCCTAATTAGCGGGGGGGCCGCAGATACGCAGTATTTT.

V usage is TRBV5-1 and J usage is TRBJ2-6; TRBD2 aligns across 11 bases. The CDR3 sequence is 20 residues long. J gave up 0 bases and V 0 bases, and 8 bases lay outside the gene matches. The germline gives CDR1 SGHRS, CDR2 YFSETQ. CDR3 amino acids: CASSLVLSSGGTSGANVLTF. For the CDR3, the DNA is TGCGCCAGCAGCTTGGTTTTGTCTAGCGGGGGGACCTCTGGGGCCAACGTCCTGACTTTC.

V and J are TRBV5-4 and TRBJ2-1; D is unclear. V shed 0 bases and J shed 4 bases, with 8 bases lying between them. Per germline, CDR1 SGHNT and CDR2 YYREEE (reference sequence). CDR3 length: 14 amino acids. This CDR3 is CASSLVLGYNEQFF. The CDR3 DNA sequence: TGTGCCAGCAGCTTGGTCCTCGGTTACAATGAGCAGTTCTTC.

As DNA, the CDR3 is TGTGCCAGCAGCTCGACAGGGAGGCCTGAAGCTTTCTTT. Translated: CASSSTGRPEAFF. V and J are TRBV11-2 and TRBJ1-1, with 7 bases lining up with TRBD1. V shed 4 bases and J 6 bases; nucleotides not matched to a gene: 5. The CDR3 extends over 13 amino acids. Germline V gene lookup returns CDR1 SGHAT and CDR2 FQNNGV.

This sequence joins TRBV28 and TRBJ1-1; 10 nucleotides line up with TRBD1. Trimming cost V 3 bases and J 6 bases; bases outside gene matches: 25. Germline loops: CDR1 MDHEN, CDR2 SYDVKM. The CDR3 is made up of 21 amino acids. CDR3 region: CASSFQLLSGQGRINRAEAFF. The DNA of the CDR3 is TGTGCCAGCAGTTTCCAGCTCTTATCGGGACAGGGGCGCATCAATCGGGCTGAAGCTTTCTTT.

The chain employs TRBV28 and TRBJ1-5; D remains ambiguous. The V and J ends lost 2 bases and 3 bases respectively, with 8 bases between them. The germline gives CDR1 MDHEN, CDR2 SYDVKM. The length of the CDR3 is 14 residues. The CDR3 region has the DNA TGTGCCAGCAGTTTAGTCAGGAACAATCAGCCCCAGCATTTT. This sequence encodes CASSLVRNNQPQHF. The variable domain in full, completed from reference TRBV28 and TRBJ1-5, reads DVKVTQSSRYLVKRTGEKVFLECVQDMDHENMFWYRQDPGLGLRLIYFSYDVKMKEKGDIPEGYSVSREKKERFSLILESASTNQTSMYLCASSLVRNNQPQHFGDGTRLSIL.

This rearrangement joins TRBV6-1 to TRBJ2-3; 7 bases map to TRBD1. The V gene end was trimmed by 3 bases and the J gene end by 6 bases; junction bases not matched to a gene: 0. This CDR3 region has 12 residues. The germline gives CDR1 MNHNS, CDR2 SASEGT. The CDR3: CASSETGDTQYF. The CDR3 DNA reads as TGTGCCAGCAGTGAGACAGGGGATACGCAGTATTTT.

This chain uses TRBV9 with TRBJ2-1; 7 nucleotides agree with TRBD2. CDR3 size: 16 residues. V was clipped by 0 bases and J by 4 bases; unmatched bases: 7. Germline CDR1 SGDLS, CDR2 YYNGEE. The CDR3 DNA reads as TGTGCCAGCAGCGTAGAGGAGCGGGATGGGTACAATGAGCAGTTCTTC. Protein: CASSVEERDGYNEQFF.

The V gene is TRBV19, the J gene TRBJ2-6; 7 bases align to TRBD2. CDR3 length: 16 amino acids. V gave up 2 bases and J gave up 1 base; unmatched junction bases: 2. The germline V gene has CDR1 LNHDA and CDR2 SQIVND (reference sequence). The chain's CDR3 is CASSIWEGSGANVLTF. In nucleotides, the CDR3 is TGTGCCAGTAGTATATGGGAGGGGTCTGGGGCCAACGTCCTGACTTTC.

The table lists this clone with a few counts. The chain employs TRBV29-1 and TRBJ1-1; possible D gene TRBD1, 5 bases. Deletions cut 7 bases from V and 0 bases from J, with 18 bases between. The CDR3 covers 15 residues. Germline CDR1 and CDR2: SQVTM and ANQGSEA. CDR3 sequence reads: CSGVRKAGVNTEAFF. CDR3 coding DNA: TGCAGCGGGGTAAGAAAGGCGGGGGTGAACACTGAAGCTTTCTTT.

The sample holds a few counts of this clone. The chain uses TRBV3-1 (or the pseudogene TRBV3-2) and TRBJ2-5; D gene unclear. V lost 8 bases, J lost 9 bases, and 7 bases lay in between. The CDR3 loop spans 9 amino acids. Germline CDR1 and CDR2: LGHDT and YNNKEL (reference sequence). The CDR3 DNA reads as TGTGCCAGCGAGGCGGCCCAGTACTTC. The encoded protein is CASEAAQYF.

The genes are TRBV30 and TRBJ1-2; D is perhaps TRBD1 (6 bases). This CDR3 comprises 14 residues. Germline values: CDR1 GTSNPN, CDR2 SVGIG (reference sequence). The V and J ends lost 4 bases and 5 bases respectively, with 17 bases between them. The CDR3 spells CAWMVLGQHYGYTF. The DNA for the CDR3 is TGTGCCTGGATGGTATTAGGACAGCATTATGGCTACACCTTC.

V and J are TRBV7-2 and TRBJ2-3; D possibly corresponds to TRBD2 (5 bases). Germline V CDR1 and CDR2: SGHTA, FQGNSA. The CDR3 has 15 residues. The germline V and J ends were trimmed by 5 bases and 2 bases, with 14 bases remaining between them. CDR3 bases: TGTGCCAGCAGCCCTTCGGGAACCTACACAGATACGCAGTATTTT. The encoded protein is CASSPSGTYTDTQYF.